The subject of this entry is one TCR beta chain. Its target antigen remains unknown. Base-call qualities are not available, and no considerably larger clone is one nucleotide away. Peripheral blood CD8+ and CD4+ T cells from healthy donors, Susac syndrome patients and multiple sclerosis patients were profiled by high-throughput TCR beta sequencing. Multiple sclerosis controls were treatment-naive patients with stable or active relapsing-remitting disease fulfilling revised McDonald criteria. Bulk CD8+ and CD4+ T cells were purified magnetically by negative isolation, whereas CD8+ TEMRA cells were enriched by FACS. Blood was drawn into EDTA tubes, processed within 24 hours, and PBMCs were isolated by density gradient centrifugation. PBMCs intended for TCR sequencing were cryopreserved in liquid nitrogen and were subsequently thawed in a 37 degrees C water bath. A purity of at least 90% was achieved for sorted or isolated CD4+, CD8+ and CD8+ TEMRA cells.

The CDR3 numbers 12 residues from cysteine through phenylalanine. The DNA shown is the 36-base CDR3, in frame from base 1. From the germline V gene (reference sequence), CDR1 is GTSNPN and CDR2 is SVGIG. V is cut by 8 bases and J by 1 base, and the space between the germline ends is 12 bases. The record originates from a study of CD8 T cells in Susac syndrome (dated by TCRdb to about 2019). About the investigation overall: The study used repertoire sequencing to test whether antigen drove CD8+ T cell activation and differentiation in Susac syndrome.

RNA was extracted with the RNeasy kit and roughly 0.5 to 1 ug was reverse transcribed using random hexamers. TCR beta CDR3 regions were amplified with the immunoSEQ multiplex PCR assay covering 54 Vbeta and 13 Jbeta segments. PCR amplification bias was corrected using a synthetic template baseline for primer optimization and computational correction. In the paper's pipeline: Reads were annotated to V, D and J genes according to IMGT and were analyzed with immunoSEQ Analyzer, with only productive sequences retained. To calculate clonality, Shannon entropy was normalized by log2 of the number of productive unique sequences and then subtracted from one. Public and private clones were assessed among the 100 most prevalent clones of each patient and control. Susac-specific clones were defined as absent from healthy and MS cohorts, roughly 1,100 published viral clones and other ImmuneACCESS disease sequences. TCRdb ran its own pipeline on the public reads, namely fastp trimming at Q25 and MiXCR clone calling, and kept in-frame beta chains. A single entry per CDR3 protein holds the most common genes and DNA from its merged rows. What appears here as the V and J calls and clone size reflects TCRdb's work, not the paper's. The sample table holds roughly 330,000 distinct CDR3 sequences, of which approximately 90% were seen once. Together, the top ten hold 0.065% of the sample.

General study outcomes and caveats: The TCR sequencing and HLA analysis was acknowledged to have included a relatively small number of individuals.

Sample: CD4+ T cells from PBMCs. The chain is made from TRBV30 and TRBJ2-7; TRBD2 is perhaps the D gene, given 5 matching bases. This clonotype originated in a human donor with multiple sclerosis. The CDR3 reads CAGGRSSYEQYF. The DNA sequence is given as TGTGCCGGAGGACGGTCATCCTACGAGCAGTACTTC. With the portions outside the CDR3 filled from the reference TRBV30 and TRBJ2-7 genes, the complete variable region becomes SQTIHQWPATLVQPVGSPLSLECTVEGTSNPNLYWYRQAAGRGLQLLFYSVGIGQISSEVPQNLSASRPQDRQFILSSKKLLLSDSGFYLCAGGRSSYEQYFGPGTRLTVT.